This T cell receptor beta chain comes out of a study of T cells in women clearing cervical HPV infection. V was pared by 8 bases and J by 5 bases, with 2 bases of the junction left unmatched. The CDR3 loop spans 13 amino acids. Germline V gene data show CDR1 as SNHLY and CDR2 as FYNNEI. On this clone itself: Its antigen is currently unknown. The read halts 3 residues ahead of the CDR3 end, with the missing end drawn from the germline J gene.

Method: immunoSEQ multiplex PCR; TCRdb's copy keeps in-frame clones and lacks some. Its listing shows 30,000 to 45,000 clones. General study results and limits: It is unknown whether associations predate infection; no effector/memory or HPV-specific sorting. CIN3+ cases had significantly higher TCR richness than controls; evenness did not differ.

The sequenced sample was blood buffy coat. This chain connects TRBV2 to TRBJ2-2; 10 bases agree with TRBD1. The receptor was isolated from a woman between 18 and 70 years old with a cervical HPV16 infection that either progressed to CIN3+ or cleared (not recorded which). The CDR3 is CASWTGGTGELFF. The DNA read from the CDR3 is TGTGCCAGCTGGACAGGGGGTACCGGGGAG.